This T cell receptor (beta chain) was recovered during a study of regulatory T cells in long-lasting Graves disease. Arm-PCR with iRepertoire HTBI primers amplified the CDR3 regions for these TCR beta libraries. TCRdb re-derived calls from the multiplex PCR reads in MiXCR, one entry per CDR3 protein. The data contain some 350,000 distinct CDR3 sequences, 15% to 20% of them singletons. The V and J ends lost 4 bases and 3 bases, in that order; junction bases with no gene match: 6. Germline V lookup: CDR1 SGHAT, CDR2 FQDESV (reference sequence). The CDR3 extends over 14 amino acids. This clonotype was detected ten times or more. As for time point: newly diagnosed GD, antithyroid drugs for less than 3 months. PBMCs provided the RNA from which the TCR library was made. Clinicians diagnosed Graves' disease using American Thyroid Association guidelines. These data also featured in a second study, about T cells in Graves' hyperthyroidism and ophthalmopathy.

The origin of this receptor is a woman younger than 35 with Graves disease. This sequence joins TRBV11-1 and TRBJ2-7, with TRBD1 matching over 7 bases. The sample was peripheral blood mononuclear cells (PBMCs), taken at new diagnosis, from a patient treated with antithyroid drugs. CDR3 amino acids: CASSSPGTVYEQYF. In DNA, the CDR3 is TGTGCCAGCAGCTCCCCGGGGACAGTCTACGAGCAGTACTTC.